This TCR beta chain emerged from a study of blood T cell repertoires in COVID-19. About the study: Sample material is recorded as cDNA or gDNA derived from T cells, B-cell-depleted T cells, or PBMCs.

In the original processing: Nucleated cell number was recorded as an estimate derived from reference gene primer amplification. Libraries were prepared by immunoSEQ multiplex PCR; TCRdb keeps only in-frame clonotypes and omits some of them. V and J calls plus clone size are reproduced from that table; the DNA served to infer D and trimming. This table has about 240,000 clones, about 86% appearing once. Participant-reported clinical history was the basis for cohort assignment. This CDR3 comprises 17 residues. Per the germline V gene, CDR1 is SGHVS and CDR2 is FQNEAQ. V was shortened by 0 bases and J by 2 bases, with 14 bases between the two germline ends.

Sequencing was carried out using PBMCs or T cells enriched from blood (not recorded which). The receptor was isolated from a woman between 40 and 50 years old with acute COVID-19. This chain links TRBV7-8 with TRBJ2-1, with D perhaps matching TRBD1 (6 bases). The CDR3 is CASSLAARTEAYNEQFF. The CDR3 DNA sequence: TGTGCCAGCAGCTTAGCGGCCCGGACAGAGGCCTACAATGAGCAGTTCTTC.